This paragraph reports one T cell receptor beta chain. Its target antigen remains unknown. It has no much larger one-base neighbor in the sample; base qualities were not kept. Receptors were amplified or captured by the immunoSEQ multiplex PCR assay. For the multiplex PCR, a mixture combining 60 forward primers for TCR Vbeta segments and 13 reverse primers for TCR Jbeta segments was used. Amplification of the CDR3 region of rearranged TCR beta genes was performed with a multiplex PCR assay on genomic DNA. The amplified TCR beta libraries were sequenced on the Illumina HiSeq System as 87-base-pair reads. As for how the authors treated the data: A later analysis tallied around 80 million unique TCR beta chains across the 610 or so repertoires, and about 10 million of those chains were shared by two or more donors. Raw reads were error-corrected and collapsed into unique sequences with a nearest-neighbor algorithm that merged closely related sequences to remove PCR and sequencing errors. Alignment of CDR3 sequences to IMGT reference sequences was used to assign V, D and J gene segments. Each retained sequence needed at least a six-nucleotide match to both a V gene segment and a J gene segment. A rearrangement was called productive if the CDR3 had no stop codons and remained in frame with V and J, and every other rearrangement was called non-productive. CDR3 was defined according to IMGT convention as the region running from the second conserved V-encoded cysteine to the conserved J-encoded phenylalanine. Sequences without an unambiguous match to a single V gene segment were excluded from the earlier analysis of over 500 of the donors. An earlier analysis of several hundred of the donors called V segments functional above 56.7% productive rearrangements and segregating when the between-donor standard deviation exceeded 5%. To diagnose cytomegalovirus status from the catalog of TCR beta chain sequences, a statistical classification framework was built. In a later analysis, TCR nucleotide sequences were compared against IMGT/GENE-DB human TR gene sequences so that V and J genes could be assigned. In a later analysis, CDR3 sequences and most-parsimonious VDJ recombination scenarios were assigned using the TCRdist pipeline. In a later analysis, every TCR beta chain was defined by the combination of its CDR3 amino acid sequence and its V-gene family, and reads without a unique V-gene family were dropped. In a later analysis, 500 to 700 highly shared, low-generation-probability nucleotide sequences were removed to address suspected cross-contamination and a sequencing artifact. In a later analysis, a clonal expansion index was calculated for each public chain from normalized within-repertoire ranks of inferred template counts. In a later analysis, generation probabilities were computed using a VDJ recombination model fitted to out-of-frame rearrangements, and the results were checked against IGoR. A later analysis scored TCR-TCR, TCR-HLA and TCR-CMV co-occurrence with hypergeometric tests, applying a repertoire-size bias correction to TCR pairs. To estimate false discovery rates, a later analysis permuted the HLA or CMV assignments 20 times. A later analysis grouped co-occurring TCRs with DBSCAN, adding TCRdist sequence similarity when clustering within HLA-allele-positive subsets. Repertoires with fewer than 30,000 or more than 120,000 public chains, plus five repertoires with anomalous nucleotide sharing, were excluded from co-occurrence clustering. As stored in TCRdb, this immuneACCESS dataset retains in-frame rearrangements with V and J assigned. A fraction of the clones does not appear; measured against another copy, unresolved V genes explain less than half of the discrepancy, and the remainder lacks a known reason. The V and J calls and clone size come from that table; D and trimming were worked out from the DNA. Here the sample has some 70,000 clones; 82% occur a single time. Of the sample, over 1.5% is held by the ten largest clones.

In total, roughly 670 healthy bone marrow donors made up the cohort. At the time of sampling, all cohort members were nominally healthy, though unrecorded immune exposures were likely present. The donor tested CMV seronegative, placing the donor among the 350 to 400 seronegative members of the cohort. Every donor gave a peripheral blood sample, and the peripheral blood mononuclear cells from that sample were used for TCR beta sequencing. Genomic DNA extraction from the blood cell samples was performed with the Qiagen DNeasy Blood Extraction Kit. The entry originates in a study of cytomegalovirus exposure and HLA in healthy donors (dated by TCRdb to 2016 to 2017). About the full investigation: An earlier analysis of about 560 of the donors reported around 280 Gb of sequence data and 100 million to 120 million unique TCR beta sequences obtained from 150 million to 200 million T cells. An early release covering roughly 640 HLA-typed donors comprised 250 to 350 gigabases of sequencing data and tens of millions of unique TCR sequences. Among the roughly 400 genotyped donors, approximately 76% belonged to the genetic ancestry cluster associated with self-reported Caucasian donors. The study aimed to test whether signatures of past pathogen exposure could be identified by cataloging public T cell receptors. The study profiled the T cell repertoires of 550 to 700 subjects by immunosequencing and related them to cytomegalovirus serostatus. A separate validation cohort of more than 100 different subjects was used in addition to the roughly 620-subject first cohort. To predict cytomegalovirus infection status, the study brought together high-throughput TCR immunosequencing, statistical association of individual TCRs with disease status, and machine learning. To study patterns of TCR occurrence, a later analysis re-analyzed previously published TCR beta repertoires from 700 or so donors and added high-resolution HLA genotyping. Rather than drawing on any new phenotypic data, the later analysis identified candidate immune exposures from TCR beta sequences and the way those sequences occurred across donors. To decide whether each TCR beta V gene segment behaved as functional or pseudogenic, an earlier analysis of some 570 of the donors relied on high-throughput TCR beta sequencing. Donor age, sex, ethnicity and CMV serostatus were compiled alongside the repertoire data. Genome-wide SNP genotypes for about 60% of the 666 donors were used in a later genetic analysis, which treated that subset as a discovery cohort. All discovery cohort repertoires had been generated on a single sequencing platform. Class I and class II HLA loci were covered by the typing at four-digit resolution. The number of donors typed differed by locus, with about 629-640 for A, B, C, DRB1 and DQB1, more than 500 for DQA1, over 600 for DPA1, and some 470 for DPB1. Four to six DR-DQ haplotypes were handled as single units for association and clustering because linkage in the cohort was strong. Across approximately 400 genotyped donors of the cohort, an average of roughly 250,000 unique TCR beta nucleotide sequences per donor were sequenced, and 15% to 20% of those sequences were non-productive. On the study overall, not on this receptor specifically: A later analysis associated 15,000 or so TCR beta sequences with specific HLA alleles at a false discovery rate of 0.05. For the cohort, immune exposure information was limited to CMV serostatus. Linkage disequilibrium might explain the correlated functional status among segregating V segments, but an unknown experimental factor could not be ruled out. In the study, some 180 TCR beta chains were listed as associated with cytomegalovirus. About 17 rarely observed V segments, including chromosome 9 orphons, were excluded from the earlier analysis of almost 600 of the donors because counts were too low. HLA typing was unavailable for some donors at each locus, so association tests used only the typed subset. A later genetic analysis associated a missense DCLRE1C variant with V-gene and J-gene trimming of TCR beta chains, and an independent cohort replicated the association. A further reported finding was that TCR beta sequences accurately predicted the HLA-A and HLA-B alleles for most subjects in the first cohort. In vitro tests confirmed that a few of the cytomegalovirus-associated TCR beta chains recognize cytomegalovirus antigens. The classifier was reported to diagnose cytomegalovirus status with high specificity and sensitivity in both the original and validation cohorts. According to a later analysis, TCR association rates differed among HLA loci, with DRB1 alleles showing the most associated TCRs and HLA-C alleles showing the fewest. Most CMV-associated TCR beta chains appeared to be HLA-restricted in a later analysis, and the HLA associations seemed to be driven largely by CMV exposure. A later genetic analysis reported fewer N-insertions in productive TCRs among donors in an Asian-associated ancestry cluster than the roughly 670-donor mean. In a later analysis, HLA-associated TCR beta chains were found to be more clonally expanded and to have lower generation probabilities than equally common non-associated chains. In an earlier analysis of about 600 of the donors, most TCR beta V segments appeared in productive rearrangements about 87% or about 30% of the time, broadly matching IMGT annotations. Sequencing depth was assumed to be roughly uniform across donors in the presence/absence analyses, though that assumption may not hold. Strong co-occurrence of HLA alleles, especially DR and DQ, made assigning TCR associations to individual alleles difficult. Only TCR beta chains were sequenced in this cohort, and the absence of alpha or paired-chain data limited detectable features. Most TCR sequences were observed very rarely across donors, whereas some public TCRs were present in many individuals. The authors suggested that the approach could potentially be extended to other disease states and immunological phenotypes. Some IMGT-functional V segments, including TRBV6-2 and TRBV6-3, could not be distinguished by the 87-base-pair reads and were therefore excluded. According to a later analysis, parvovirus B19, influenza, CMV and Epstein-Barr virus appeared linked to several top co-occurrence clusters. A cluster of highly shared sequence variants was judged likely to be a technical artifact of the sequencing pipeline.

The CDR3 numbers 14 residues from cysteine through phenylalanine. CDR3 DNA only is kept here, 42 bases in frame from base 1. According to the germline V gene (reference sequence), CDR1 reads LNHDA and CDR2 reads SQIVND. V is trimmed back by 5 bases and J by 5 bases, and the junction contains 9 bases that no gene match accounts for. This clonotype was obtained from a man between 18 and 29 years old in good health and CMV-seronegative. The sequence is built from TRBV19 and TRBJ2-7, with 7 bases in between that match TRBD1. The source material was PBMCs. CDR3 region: CASSPITGVHEQYF. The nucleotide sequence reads TGTGCCAGTAGTCCAATAACAGGGGTCCACGAGCAGTACTTC.